This TCR beta chain was retrieved from a study of blood T cells in healthy people across ages. On this clonotype: Antigen: not known.

Study-wide findings and caveats: Donors of long life had a larger count of naive CD4+ cells and greater diversity than aged donors. The diversity estimates, figures obtained from one million T cells, were considered underestimates.

Unmatched junction bases numbered 6, after V lost 5 bases and J lost 6 bases. Germline CDR1 reads MRHNA; CDR2 reads SNTAGT. The length of the CDR3 is 15 residues. The use of a sample-barcoded 5' primer and a J-beta primer mix characterized a second PCR of roughly 6 to 11 cycles. Using its own MiXCR run on the 5' RACE reads, TCRdb lists one record per CDR3 protein. This sample has 600,000 or so distinct CDR3 sequences, with roughly 31% found just once. The J gene is TRBJ2-3, the V gene TRBV6-4; TRBD2 aligns across 12 bases. The clonotype comes from a woman aged 80 or older in good health. What was sequenced was blood. Written as DNA, the CDR3 is TGTGCCAGCAGTCCCGGACTAGCGGGAATTGATACGCAGTATTTT. Residues: CASSPGLAGIDTQYF.